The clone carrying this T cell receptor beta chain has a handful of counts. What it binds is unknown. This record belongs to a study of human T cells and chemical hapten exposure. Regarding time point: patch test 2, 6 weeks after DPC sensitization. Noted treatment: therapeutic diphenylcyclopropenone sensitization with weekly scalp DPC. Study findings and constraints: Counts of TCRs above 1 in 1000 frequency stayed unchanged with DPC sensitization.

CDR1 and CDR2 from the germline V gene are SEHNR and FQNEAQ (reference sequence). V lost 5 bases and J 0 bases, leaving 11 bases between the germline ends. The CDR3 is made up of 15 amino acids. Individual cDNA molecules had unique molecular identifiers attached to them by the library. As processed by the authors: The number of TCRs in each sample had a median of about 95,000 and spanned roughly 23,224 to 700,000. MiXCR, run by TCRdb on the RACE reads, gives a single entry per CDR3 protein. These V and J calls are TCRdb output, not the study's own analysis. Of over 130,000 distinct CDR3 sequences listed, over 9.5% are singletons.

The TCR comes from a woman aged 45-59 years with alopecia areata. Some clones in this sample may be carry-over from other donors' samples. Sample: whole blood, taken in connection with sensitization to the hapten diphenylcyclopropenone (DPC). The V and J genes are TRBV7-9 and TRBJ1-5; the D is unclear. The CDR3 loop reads CASSGEGNSNQPQHF. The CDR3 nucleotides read TGTGCCAGCAGCGGCGAGGGTAATAGCAATCAGCCCCAGCATTTT.